The 19 T cell receptor beta chains in this list originate from one sample, sequenced in a study of CD8+CD57+ T cells in acquired aplastic anemia. The template used for profiling TCR beta VDJ and CDR3 was genomic DNA. TCRdb reanalysed the reads using MiXCR and keeps one entry per CDR3 protein. The sample has approximately 170,000 distinct CDR3 sequences, around 59% seen once. Sequencing was done on a sample of sorted CD4+, CD8+, or CD8+CD57+ T cells (not recorded which) from PBMCs. Receptors originate from a human donor in good health, serving as a control.

This clonotype has just one count. The junction departs from germline at one end; a sequencing error may be responsible. CDR3 bases: TGTGCTAGCAGCTTCCGACAGGGGGCGGGAGAGACCCAGCATTTT. The encoded protein is CASSFRQGAGETQHF. V usage is TRBV7-7 and J usage is TRBJ1-5, with 10 positions matching TRBD1. Looked up from germline, CDR1 is SSHAT and CDR2 is FNYEAQ (reference sequence). This CDR3 contains 15 residues.

V is TRBV24-1 and J is TRBJ1-1; D is unclear. The germline V and J ends were trimmed by 2 bases and 3 bases, with 21 bases remaining between them. CDR3 length: 18 amino acids. Germline CDR1 KGHDR, CDR2 SFDVKD. The CDR3 DNA is TGTGCCACCAGTGATTCCCGATCACGAGGTCTTTGGGACACTGAAGCTTTCTTT. Translating gives CATSDSRSRGLWDTEAFF.

The chain carries TRBV29-1 and TRBJ1-6; 9 nucleotides agree with TRBD1. Germline lookup yields CDR1 SQVTM and CDR2 ANQGSEA. The trim removed 8 bases at V and 8 bases at J, leaving 7 bases unmatched. The CDR3 length is 13 residues. The CDR3 DNA sequence: TGCAGCTCCGGACAGGGGAAGGATTCACCCCTCCACTTT. This encodes CSSGQGKDSPLHF.

This chain joins TRBV7-9 and TRBJ2-3; TRBD2 agrees at 8 bases. The germline CDR1 and CDR2 sequences are SEHNR and FQNEAQ (reference sequence). This CDR3 contains 14 residues. The ends lost 3 bases at V and 4 bases at J; junction bases unmatched: 3. CDR3 nucleotide sequence: TGTGCCAGCAGCTTTAGACTAGCGTCAGATACGCAGTATTTT. It encodes CASSFRLASDTQYF.

This clonotype was seen a handful of times. The genes are TRBV7-7 and TRBJ2-1; D possibly matches TRBD1 or TRBD2 (6 bases each). V lost 3 bases and J 7 bases, leaving 10 bases between the germline ends. The germline V gene has CDR1 SSHAT and CDR2 FNYEAQ (reference sequence). The CDR3 has 13 amino acids. The CDR3: CASSLGGANEQFF. CDR3 nucleotides: TGTGCCAGCAGCTTGGGGGGCGCGAATGAGCAGTTCTTC.

This clonotype showed up just a few times. The V call is TRBV15, the J call TRBJ1-2; D possibly corresponds to TRBD1 (5 bases). Trimming removed 5 bases at V and 4 bases at J, with 17 bases between. The CDR3 runs to 15 residues. Germline CDR1 reads LNHNV; CDR2 reads YYDKDF (reference sequence). The CDR3 reads CATSPGQGPLYGYTF. The CDR3 DNA reads as TGTGCCACCAGCCCCGGCCAGGGACCCCTCTATGGCTACACCTTC.

J is TRBJ2-7 and V is TRBV29-1; D assignment may be TRBD1 or TRBD2 (5 bases each). This CDR3 is 13 amino acids long. Germline CDR1 SQVTM, CDR2 ANQGSEA. Trimming removed 4 bases at V and 7 bases at J, with 17 bases between. This CDR3 reads CSVVSGARPEQYF. The CDR3 region has the DNA TGCAGCGTTGTATCCGGGGCACGTCCGGAGCAGTACTTC.

This clonotype was recorded only once. The V and J genes are TRBV19 and TRBJ1-2; D gene ambiguous. This CDR3 has 14 residues. Germline CDR1 is LNHDA and CDR2 is SQIVND (reference sequence). V was pared by 2 bases and J by 0 bases, with 7 bases between. The CDR3, as DNA: TGTGCCAGTAGTATAACGGACCCTAACTATGGCTACACCTTC. Amino acid sequence: CASSITDPNYGYTF.

V is TRBV7-2 and J is TRBJ1-1; 8 bases line up with TRBD1. There are 16 residues in the CDR3. With 4 bases clipped from V and 5 bases from J, the junction kept 12 bases outside the gene matches. Germline CDR1 and CDR2: SGHTA and FQGNSA. The CDR3 reads CASSSMDRVYSTEAFF. CDR3 sequence (DNA): TGTGCCAGCAGCTCAATGGACAGGGTTTATTCGACTGAAGCTTTCTTT.

The CDR3 here is CASSDQGTAYNSPLHF. The DNA of the CDR3 is TGTGCCAGCAGTGATCAGGGGACAGCCTATAATTCACCCCTCCACTTT. J is TRBJ1-6 and V is TRBV2; the match to TRBD1 covers 7 bases. Germline V gene data show CDR1 as SNHLY and CDR2 as FYNNEI. This CDR3 comprises 16 residues. After removal of 3 bases from V and 2 bases from J, the junction contained 4 bases not matched to a gene.

A few counts support this clonotype. The rearrangement uses TRBV9 and TRBJ2-3; 11 bases are a match to TRBD2. V was clipped by 3 bases and J by 2 bases; unmatched bases: 5. The CDR3 extends over 16 amino acids. CDR1 is SGDLS and CDR2 is YYNGEE in the germline V gene. The CDR3 is CASSGTTSGATDTQYF. CDR3 DNA sequence: TGTGCCAGCAGCGGAACGACTAGCGGGGCCACAGATACGCAGTATTTT.

As regards this clonotype: No conserved phenylalanine or tryptophan ends this CDR3, so it is likely a read error. The DNA is omitted, as the CDR3 cannot be located on it reliably, and the CDR3 follows TCRdb's listing. The CDR3 sequence: CASSPRRIS. This sequence joins TRBV7-9 and TRBJ1-6. Germline assignment: CDR1 SEHNR and CDR2 FQNEAQ (reference sequence). Inclusive of both ends, the CDR3 amounts to 9 amino acids.

V gene TRBV19 combines with J gene TRBJ1-2; no clear D. The CDR3 length is 14 residues. V was pared by 6 bases and J by 8 bases, with 19 bases between. CDR1 LNHDA and CDR2 SQIVND come from the germline V gene (reference sequence). The CDR3 here is CASRPPPGLEGYTF. CDR3 nucleotide sequence: TGTGCCAGTAGACCCCCTCCAGGCCTAGAGGGCTACACCTTC.

The rearrangement joins TRBV4-1 to TRBJ1-6; a possible D gene is TRBD1 (5 bases). Germline assignment: CDR1 MGHRA and CDR2 YSYEKL. There are 19 residues in the CDR3. Trimming stripped 4 bases from V and 0 bases from J, with 19 bases between. DNA of the CDR3: TGCGCCAGCAGCCCAGGGTTCCCGAGGAGGTGCTCCTATAATTCACCCCTCCACTTT. Encoded protein: CASSPGFPRRCSYNSPLHF.

In this sample, this clonotype turned up many times. The chain's CDR3 is CASSEAWGDTEAFF. The CDR3, as DNA: TGTGCCAGCAGTGAAGCTTGGGGCGACACTGAAGCTTTCTTT. This rearrangement joins TRBV6-1 to TRBJ1-1; a weak D match, TRBD1 (5 bases). The V gene's germline CDR1 is MNHNS and CDR2 SASEGT. Trimming cost V 0 bases and J 3 bases, with 8 bases left between them. The CDR3 covers 14 residues.

This chain connects TRBV20-1 to TRBJ1-5; no clear D gene. The length of the CDR3 is 12 residues. CDR1 DFQATT and CDR2 SNEGSKA come from the germline V gene (reference sequence). The V and J ends lost 7 bases and 7 bases respectively, with 14 bases between them. CDR3 coding DNA: TGCAGTGTTGGGCGGAGCGACCAGCCCCAGCATTTT. As protein: CSVGRSDQPQHF.

This sequence joins TRBV5-1 and TRBJ2-7, with 8 bases that match TRBD2. V was pared by 0 bases and J by 4 bases, with 3 bases of the junction left unmatched. The CDR3 covers 14 residues. Germline CDR1 reads SGHRS; CDR2 reads YFSETQ. Written as DNA, the CDR3 is TGCGCCAGCAGCTTGGACGGGAGGGTATACGAGCAGTACGTC. Protein: CASSLDGRVYEQYV.

This clonotype came up once. The V and J genes are TRBV10-3 and TRBJ2-3; TRBD1 matches at 9 bases. Trimming cost V 0 bases and J 5 bases; bases outside gene matches: 6. The germline CDR1 and CDR2 sequences are ENHRY and SYGVKD. This CDR3 contains 16 residues. In nucleotides, the CDR3 is TGTGCCATCAGTGAGTCTCGGGACAGGGTAAGAGATACGCAGTATTTT. Translated: CAISESRDRVRDTQYF.

This clonotype was counted at least ten times. This CDR3 is CASSQDRGPTQYF. The CDR3 DNA is TGCGCCAGCAGCCAAGATCGGGGTCCCACGCAGTATTTT. The V gene is TRBV4-3, the J gene TRBJ2-3, with D possibly TRBD2 on 5 matching bases. The CDR3 spans 13 residues. CDR1 and CDR2 (germline): LGHNA, YSLEER. Trimming stripped 0 bases from V and 9 bases from J, with 10 bases between.